This T cell receptor beta chain was sequenced during a study of identical twins. Germline CDR1 reads SGHTA; CDR2 reads FQGNSA. Losses at the gene ends were 4 bases for V and 5 bases for J; bases not matched to a gene: 8. CDR3 length: 15 amino acids. This clonotype was counted between two and nine times. Using its own MiXCR run on the 5' RACE reads, TCRdb lists one record per CDR3 protein. In the table there are 570,000 or so distinct CDR3 sequences, 9.6% of which are singletons. The sample was also linked to a second study, of yellow fever vaccine responses in identical twins.

This rearrangement joins TRBV7-2 to TRBJ2-5, with 9 bases that match TRBD1. Sequences were obtained from PBMCs. This TCR came from a woman aged 18-29 years in good health. CDR3 in amino acids: CASSSGTGYRETQYF. CDR3 nucleotides: TGTGCCAGCAGCTCCGGGACAGGGTATCGGGAGACCCAGTACTTC.